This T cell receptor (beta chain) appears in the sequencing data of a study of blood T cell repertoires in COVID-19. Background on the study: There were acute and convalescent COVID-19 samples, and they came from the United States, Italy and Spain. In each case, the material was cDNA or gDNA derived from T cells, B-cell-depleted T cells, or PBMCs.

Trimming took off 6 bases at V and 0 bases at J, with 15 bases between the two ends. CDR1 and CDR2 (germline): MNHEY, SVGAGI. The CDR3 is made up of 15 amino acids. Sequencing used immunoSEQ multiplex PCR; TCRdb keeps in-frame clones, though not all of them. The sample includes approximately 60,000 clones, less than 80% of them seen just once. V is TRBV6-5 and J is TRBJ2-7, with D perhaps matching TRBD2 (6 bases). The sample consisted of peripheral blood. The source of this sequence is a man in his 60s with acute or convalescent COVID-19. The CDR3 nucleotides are TGTGCCAGCAGCCGACTAGAGTACAACTCCTACGAGCAGTACTTC. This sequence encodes CASSRLEYNSYEQYF.